Following are 2 T cell receptor beta chains from one sample sequenced in a study of blood T cell repertoires in COVID-19. Clones were read by immunoSEQ multiplex PCR, and TCRdb kept only the in-frame ones, dropping some. This sample has tens of thousands of clones, with 85% to 95% found just once. The sequencing sample was made of peripheral blood. All receptors derive from a woman aged 45-65 years in a cohort sampled during active COVID-19.

CDR3 protein: CASSSGTGGGNEQFF. The CDR3 DNA reads TGTGCCAGCAGCTCCGGGACAGGGGGCGGCAATGAGCAGTTCTTC. The V gene is TRBV11-3, the J gene TRBJ2-1, with 12 bases matching TRBD1. The germline V gene has CDR1 SGHNT and CDR2 YENEEA. Trimming took 4 bases from V and 6 from J; bases not matched to a gene: 4. The length of the CDR3 is 15 residues.

The rearrangement uses TRBV27 and TRBJ1-5; 9 bases align to TRBD1. CDR1 MNHEY and CDR2 SMNVEV come from the germline V gene (reference sequence). This CDR3 is 13 amino acids long. The V and J ends lost 6 bases and 6 bases, in that order; junction bases with no gene match: 3. The CDR3 spells CASRLDRGQPQHF. CDR3 bases: TGTGCCAGCAGACTGGACAGGGGTCAGCCCCAGCATTTT.